The T cell receptor beta chain under discussion was sequenced for a study of control samples from healthy donors and cancer patients. The CDR3 has 12 amino acids. The V end was cut by 3 bases, the J end by 7 bases, with 7 bases between. CDR1 is ENHRY, CDR2 SYGVKD, per germline. The table came from immunoSEQ multiplex PCR; TCRdb's copy has only in-frame clones and leaves some out. Here the sample spans about 52,000 clones, roughly 95% being singletons. The clonotype comes from a man under 40 in good health. The specimen sequenced was blood. This sequence joins TRBV10-3 and TRBJ2-1, with TRBD1 as a possible D gene (6 bases). CDR3 in DNA: TGTGCCATCAGTGAACAGGGTAATGAGCAGTTCTTC. Amino acid sequence: CAISEQGNEQFF.